This passage covers 9 T cell receptor beta chains from one sample sequenced in a study of human T cells and chemical hapten exposure. In TCRdb, the RACE reads were re-called with MiXCR into one record per CDR3 protein. The sample has about 250,000 distinct CDR3 sequences, over 7.5% seen once; the top ten hold roughly 1.2%. The time point is: pre-sensitization, week 0. As to treatment: therapeutic diphenylcyclopropenone sensitization with weekly scalp DPC. Sample: whole blood, taken in connection with sensitization to the hapten diphenylcyclopropenone (DPC). These receptors all come from a man in his late teens or twenties with alopecia areata. Some clones in this sample may be carry-over from other donors' samples.

This clonotype occurred a few times. V and J are TRBV19 and TRBJ1-5, with no clear D. V lost 5 bases and J 1 base, leaving 12 bases between the germline ends. Germline loops: CDR1 LNHDA, CDR2 SQIVND (reference sequence). The CDR3 length is 15 residues. The CDR3 region is CASSRYDRSNQPQHF. The DNA of the CDR3 is TGTGCCAGTAGTCGATACGACCGGAGCAATCAGCCCCAGCATTTT.

This chain's CDR3 is CASSLGRAGEKLFF. DNA for the CDR3: TGTGCCAGCAGTTTAGGCCGGGCGGGGGAAAAACTGTTTTTT. This chain uses TRBV12-3 or TRBV12-4 with TRBJ1-4; D call uncertain. The CDR3 has 14 residues. V was shortened by 1 base and J by 8 bases, with 11 bases between the two germline ends.

This clonotype turned up a few times. V is TRBV7-9 and J is TRBJ2-7; no firm D call. V gave up 2 bases and J gave up 1 base, with 9 bases separating them. Germline V gene data show CDR1 as SEHNR and CDR2 as FQNEAQ (reference sequence). The CDR3 contains 14 residues. The CDR3: CASSLLGRSYEQYV. CDR3 bases: TGTGCCAGCAGCTTACTTGGTCGGTCCTACGAGCAGTACGTC.

This clonotype appeared a few times. The CDR3 protein is CASSLGLRGQGRFQPQHF. CDR3 nucleotide sequence: TGTGCCAGCAGCTTAGGGCTGAGGGGACAGGGTCGATTTCAGCCCCAGCATTTT. The rearrangement joins TRBV7-9 to TRBJ1-5, with 9 bases that match TRBD1. This CDR3 spans 18 amino acids. Trimming removed 1 base from V and 6 bases from J; junction bases left unmatched: 13. Germline-derived CDR1 and CDR2 are SEHNR and FQNEAQ (reference sequence).

This clonotype turned up a few times. The chain employs TRBV29-1 and TRBJ2-4; no reliable D call. The germline gives CDR1 SQVTM, CDR2 ANQGSEA. CDR3 size: 13 residues. Deletions cut 5 bases from V and 9 bases from J, with 17 bases between. The DNA for the CDR3 is TGCAGCGTTATTCAAGTGCTCGGTGCCATTCAGTACTTC. Translation gives CSVIQVLGAIQYF.

This clonotype turned up a few times. The chain combines TRBV11-2 with TRBJ1-2; a weak D match, TRBD1 (5 bases). V was shortened by 4 bases and J by 3 bases, with 12 bases between the two germline ends. CDR1 and CDR2 (germline): SGHAT, FQNNGV. The CDR3 covers 14 residues. Written as DNA, the CDR3 is TGTGCCAGCAGCTCCCCCAGCAGGGACTATGGCTACACCTTC. Translation: CASSSPSRDYGYTF.

This clonotype was observed a few times. V gene TRBV6-2 or TRBV6-3 combines with J gene TRBJ2-1, with a weak D call TRBD1 (6 bases). Per the germline V gene, CDR1 is MNHEY and CDR2 is SVGEGT. CDR3 length: 11 residues. The ends were cut back, 5 bases at V and 10 bases at J, with 9 bases in the middle. The DNA for the CDR3 is TGTGCCAGCAGTAACGGACAGGAGCAGTTCTTC. Amino acids: CASSNGQEQFF.

This clonotype was detected ten times or more. V gene TRBV7-9 combines with J gene TRBJ1-5, with D tentatively TRBD1 (5 bases). The CDR3 runs to 17 residues. CDR1 and CDR2 from the germline V gene are SEHNR and FQNEAQ (reference sequence). The V and J ends lost 0 bases and 0 bases respectively, with 12 bases between them. This chain's CDR3 is CASSLATETLSNQPQHF. The CDR3, as DNA: TGTGCCAGCAGCTTAGCGACAGAGACCCTTAGCAATCAGCCCCAGCATTTT. The variable domain in full, with the rest retrieved from reference TRBV7-9 and TRBJ1-5, is DTGVSQNPRHKITKRGQNVTFRCDPISEHNRLYWYRQTLGQGPEFLTYFQNEAQLEKSRLLSDRFSAERPKGSFSTLEIQRTEQGDSAMYLCASSLATETLSNQPQHFGDGTRLSIL.

The V call is TRBV29-1, the J call TRBJ2-3, with D possibly being TRBD1 (5 bases). This CDR3 has 12 residues. Germline CDR1 SQVTM, CDR2 ANQGSEA. V was pared by 5 bases and J by 4 bases, with 10 bases between. CDR3: CSVRQGSDTQYF. The CDR3 region has the DNA TGCAGCGTTCGGCAGGGTTCAGATACGCAGTATTTT.